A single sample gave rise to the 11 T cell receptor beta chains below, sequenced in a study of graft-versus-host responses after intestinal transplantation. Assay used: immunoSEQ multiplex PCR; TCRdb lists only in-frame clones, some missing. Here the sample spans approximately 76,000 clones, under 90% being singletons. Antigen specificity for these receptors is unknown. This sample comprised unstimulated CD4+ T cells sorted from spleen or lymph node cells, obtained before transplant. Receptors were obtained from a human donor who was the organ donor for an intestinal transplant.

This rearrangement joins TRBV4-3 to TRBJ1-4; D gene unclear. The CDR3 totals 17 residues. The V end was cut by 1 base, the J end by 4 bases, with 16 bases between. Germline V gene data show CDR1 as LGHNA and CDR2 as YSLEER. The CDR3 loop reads CASSQVPSTVVNEKLFF. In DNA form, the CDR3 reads TGCGCCAGCAGCCAAGTCCCAAGCACAGTTGTTAATGAAAAACTGTTTTTT.

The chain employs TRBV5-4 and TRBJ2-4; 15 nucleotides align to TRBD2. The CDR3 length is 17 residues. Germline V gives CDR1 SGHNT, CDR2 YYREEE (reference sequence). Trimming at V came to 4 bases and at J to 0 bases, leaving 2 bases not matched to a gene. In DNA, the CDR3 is TGTGCCAGCAGCCGGACTAGCGGGGGGGAAGCCAAAAACATTCAGTACTTC. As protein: CASSRTSGGEAKNIQYF.

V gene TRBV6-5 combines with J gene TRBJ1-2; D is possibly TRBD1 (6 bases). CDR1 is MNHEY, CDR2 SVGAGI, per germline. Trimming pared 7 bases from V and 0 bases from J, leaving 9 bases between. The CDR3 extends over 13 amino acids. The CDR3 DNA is TGTGCCAGCACCGGGACACCTAACTATGGCTACACCTTC. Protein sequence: CASTGTPNYGYTF.

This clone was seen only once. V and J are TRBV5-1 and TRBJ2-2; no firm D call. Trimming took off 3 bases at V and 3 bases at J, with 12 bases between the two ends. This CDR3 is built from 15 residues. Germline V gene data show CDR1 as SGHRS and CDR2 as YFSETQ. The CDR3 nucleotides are TGCGCCAGCAGCTATACGACTGGAGACACCGGGGAGCTGTTTTTT. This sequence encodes CASSYTTGDTGELFF.

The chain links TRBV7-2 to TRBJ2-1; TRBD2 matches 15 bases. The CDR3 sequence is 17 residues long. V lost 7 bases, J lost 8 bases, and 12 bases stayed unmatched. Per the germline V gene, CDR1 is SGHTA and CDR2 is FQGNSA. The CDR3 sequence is CASNDPGLAGGLDEQFF. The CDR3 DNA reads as TGTGCCAGCAACGATCCTGGACTAGCGGGGGGGCTGGATGAGCAGTTCTTC. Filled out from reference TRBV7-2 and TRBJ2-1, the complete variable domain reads GAGVSQSPSNKVTEKGKDVELRCDPISGHTALYWYRQSLGQGLEFLIYFQGNSAPDKSGLPSDRFSAERTGGSVSTLTIQRTQQEDSAVYLCASNDPGLAGGLDEQFFGPGTRLTVL.

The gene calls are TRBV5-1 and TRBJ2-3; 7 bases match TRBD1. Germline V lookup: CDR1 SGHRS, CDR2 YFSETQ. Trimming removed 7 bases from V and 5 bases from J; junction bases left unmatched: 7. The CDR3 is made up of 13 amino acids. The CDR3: CASRTGDQDTQYF. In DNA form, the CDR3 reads TGCGCCAGCCGAACAGGGGATCAAGATACGCAGTATTTT.

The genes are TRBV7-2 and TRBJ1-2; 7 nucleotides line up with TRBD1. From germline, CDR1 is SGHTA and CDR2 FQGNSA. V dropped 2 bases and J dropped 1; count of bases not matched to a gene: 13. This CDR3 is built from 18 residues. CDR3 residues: CASSLREGQLTFNYGYTF. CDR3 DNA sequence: TGTGCCAGCAGCTTACGGGAGGGACAGTTAACTTTTAACTATGGCTACACCTTC.

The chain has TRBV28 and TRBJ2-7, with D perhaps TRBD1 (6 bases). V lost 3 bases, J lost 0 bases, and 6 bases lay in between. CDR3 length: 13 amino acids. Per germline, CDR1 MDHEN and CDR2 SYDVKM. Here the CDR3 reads CASSLTGSYEQYV. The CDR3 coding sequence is TGTGCCAGCAGTTTGACAGGCTCCTACGAGCAGTACGTC.

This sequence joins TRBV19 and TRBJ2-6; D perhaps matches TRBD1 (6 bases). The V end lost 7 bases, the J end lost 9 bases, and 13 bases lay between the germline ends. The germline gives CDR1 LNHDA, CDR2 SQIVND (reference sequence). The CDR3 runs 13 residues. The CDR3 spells CASTGQGINVLTF. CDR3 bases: TGTGCCAGTACCGGGCAGGGGATCAACGTCCTGACTTTC.

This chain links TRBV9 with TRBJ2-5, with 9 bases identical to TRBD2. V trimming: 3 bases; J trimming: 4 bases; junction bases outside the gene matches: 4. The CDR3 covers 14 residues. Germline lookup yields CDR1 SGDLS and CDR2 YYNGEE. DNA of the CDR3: TGTGCCAGCAGCGCGACTAGCGGTGGAGAGACCCAGTACTTC. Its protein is CASSATSGGETQYF.

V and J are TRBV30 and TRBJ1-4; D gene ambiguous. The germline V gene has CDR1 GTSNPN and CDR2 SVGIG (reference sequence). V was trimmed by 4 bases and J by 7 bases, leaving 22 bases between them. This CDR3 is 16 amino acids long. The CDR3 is CAWTLDSPTLGEKLFF. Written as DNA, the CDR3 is TGTGCCTGGACTCTGGACTCCCCCACATTGGGTGAAAAACTGTTTTTT.